The sequence of this TCR beta chain was determined in a study of technical replicates of blood from four donors. TCRdb keeps only in-frame clones here, not all; method: immunoSEQ multiplex PCR. The table lists under 95,000 clones, roughly 94% of them singletons, with roughly 0.25% in the top ten. Per germline, CDR1 MNHNY and CDR2 SVGAGI (reference sequence). The germline V and J ends were trimmed by 6 bases and 3 bases, with 15 bases remaining between them. The CDR3 is 14 residues long. This clonotype was sampled from a human donor in good health. The chain combines TRBV6-6 with TRBJ2-7, with a tentative D call TRBD2 (6 bases). The sequenced sample consisted of T cells isolated from PBMCs. The CDR3 sequence is CASSQLANIYEQYF. CDR3 DNA: TGTGCCAGCAGCCAGCTAGCGAACATCTACGAGCAGTACTTC.